The present entry profiles one T cell receptor beta chain with its context. These data come from a study of blood T cell repertoires in COVID-19. Across the whole study: Donors in the United States, Italy and Spain gave samples during acute or convalescent COVID-19. The analysed material was cDNA or gDNA that came from T cells, B-cell-depleted T cells, or PBMCs.

In the study's own analysis: Estimated nucleated cell counts came from reference gene primer amplification. Measured with immunoSEQ multiplex PCR; TCRdb has only the in-frame clones, and not every one. V, J and clone size derive from that table, while D and trimming were established from the DNA sequence. The repertoire holds over 35,000 clones, with about nine tenths as singletons. V was pared by 6 bases and J by 0 bases, with 11 bases between. Germline CDR1 and CDR2: MNHEY and SMNVEV (reference sequence). The CDR3 extends over 14 amino acids. The rearrangement uses TRBV27 and TRBJ1-1; perhaps TRBD1 as D (6 bases). What was sequenced was peripheral blood. This TCR came from a woman aged 25 to 39 in a cohort sampled during active COVID-19. The CDR3 spells CASSRGQLNTEAFF. The CDR3 DNA sequence: TGTGCCAGCAGCCGTGGACAGCTGAACACTGAAGCTTTCTTT.